This TCR beta chain was retrieved from a study of blood T cell repertoires in COVID-19. As for the study in general: Donors in the United States, Italy and Spain gave samples during acute or convalescent COVID-19. PBMCs, B-cell-depleted T cells, or T cells provided the cDNA or gDNA that made up the material.

A remark on this clone: This specimen includes other DNA sequences encoding the same CDR3.

In the source study's methods: Amplification of reference gene primers provided the estimated nucleated cell counts. Generated by immunoSEQ multiplex PCR, the TCRdb table keeps only in-frame clones and is missing some. That table is the source of V, J and clone size, and D and trimming were worked out from the DNA. The sample contains roughly 250,000 clones, 75% to 90% of which appear only once. Sequencing used peripheral blood. The origin of this receptor is a man aged 25-45 years with acute or convalescent COVID-19.

DNA of the CDR3: TGTGCCAGTAGTATCCGGCGGGGGGATCAGCCCCAGCATTTT. Its translation: CASSIRRGDQPQHF. V is TRBV19 and J is TRBJ1-5; tentative D call: TRBD1 (5 bases). The CDR3 sequence is 14 residues long. Germline-derived CDR1 and CDR2 are LNHDA and SQIVND (reference sequence). V lost 3 bases and J 5 bases, leaving 11 bases between the germline ends.